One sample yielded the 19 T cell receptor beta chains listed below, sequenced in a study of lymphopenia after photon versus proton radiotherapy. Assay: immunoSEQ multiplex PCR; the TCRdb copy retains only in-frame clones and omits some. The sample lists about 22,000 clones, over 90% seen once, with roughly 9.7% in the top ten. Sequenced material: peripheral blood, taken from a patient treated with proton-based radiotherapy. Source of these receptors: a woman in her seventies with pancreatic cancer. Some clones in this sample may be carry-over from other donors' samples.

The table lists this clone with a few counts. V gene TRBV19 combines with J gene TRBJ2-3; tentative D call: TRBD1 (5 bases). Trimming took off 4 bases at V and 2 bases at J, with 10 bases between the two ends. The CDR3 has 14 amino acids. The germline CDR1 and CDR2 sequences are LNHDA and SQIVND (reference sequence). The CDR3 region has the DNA TGTGCCAGTAGTACCGGTGGGGCCACAGATACGCAGTATTTT. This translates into CASSTGGATDTQYF.

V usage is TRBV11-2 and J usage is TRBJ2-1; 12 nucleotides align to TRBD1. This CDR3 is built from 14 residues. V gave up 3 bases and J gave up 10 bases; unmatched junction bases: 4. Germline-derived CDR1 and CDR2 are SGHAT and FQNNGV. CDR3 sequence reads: CASSFSGTGGEQFF. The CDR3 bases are TGTGCCAGCAGCTTTTCCGGGACAGGGGGCGAGCAGTTCTTC.

CDR3 nucleotide sequence: TGCGCCAGCAGCTGGCCACCGGGACAGGGGGCGCTTGGGGCCAACGTCCTGACTTTC. Its protein is CASSWPPGQGALGANVLTF. The rearrangement joins TRBV5-1 to TRBJ2-6; 12 positions agree with TRBD1. Germline V lookup: CDR1 SGHRS, CDR2 YFSETQ. This CDR3 spans 19 amino acids. V lost 3 bases to trimming and J lost 3 bases; unmatched junction nucleotides: 10.

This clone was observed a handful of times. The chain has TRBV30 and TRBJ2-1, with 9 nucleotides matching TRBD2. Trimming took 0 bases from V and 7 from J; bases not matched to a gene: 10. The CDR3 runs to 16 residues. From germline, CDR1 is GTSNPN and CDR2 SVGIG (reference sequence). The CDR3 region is CAWSVRGGRAGNEQFF. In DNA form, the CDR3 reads TGTGCCTGGAGTGTACGGGGCGGGAGGGCCGGGAATGAGCAGTTCTTC.

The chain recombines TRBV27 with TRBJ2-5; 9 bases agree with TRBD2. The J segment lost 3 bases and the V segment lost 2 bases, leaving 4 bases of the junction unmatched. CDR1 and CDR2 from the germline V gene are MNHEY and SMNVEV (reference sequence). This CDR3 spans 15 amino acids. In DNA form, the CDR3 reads TGTGCCAGCAGTTTAGGGCGGGAGGGAGAAGAGACCCAGTACTTC. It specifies CASSLGREGEETQYF.

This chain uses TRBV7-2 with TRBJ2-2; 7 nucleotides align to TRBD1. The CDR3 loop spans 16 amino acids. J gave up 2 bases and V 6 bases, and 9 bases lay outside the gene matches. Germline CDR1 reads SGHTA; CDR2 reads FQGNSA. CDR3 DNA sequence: TGTGCCAGCAGGCGTACAGGGGTCCCTAACACCGGGGAGCTGTTTTTT. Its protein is CASRRTGVPNTGELFF.

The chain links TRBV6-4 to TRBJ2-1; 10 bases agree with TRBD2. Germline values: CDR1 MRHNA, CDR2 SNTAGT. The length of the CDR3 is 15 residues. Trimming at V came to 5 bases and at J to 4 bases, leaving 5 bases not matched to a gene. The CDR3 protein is CASSQGTSAYNEQFF. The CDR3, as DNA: TGTGCCAGCAGTCAAGGGACTAGCGCGTACAATGAGCAGTTCTTC.

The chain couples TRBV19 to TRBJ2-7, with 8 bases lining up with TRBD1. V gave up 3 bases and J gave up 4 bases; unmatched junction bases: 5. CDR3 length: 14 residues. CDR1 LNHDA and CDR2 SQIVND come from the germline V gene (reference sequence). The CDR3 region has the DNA TGTGCCAGTAGTATGTCTCAGGGGGCGTACGAGCAGTACTTC. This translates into CASSMSQGAYEQYF.

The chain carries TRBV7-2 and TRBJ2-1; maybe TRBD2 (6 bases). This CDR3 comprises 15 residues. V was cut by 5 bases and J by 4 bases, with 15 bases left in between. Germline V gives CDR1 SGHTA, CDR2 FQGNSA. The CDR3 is CASSETGVGYNEQFF. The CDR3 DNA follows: TGTGCCAGCAGCGAGACGGGGGTCGGATACAATGAGCAGTTCTTC.

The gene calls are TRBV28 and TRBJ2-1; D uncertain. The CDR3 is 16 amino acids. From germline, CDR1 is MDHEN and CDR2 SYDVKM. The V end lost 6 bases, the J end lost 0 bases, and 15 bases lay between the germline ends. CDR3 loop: CASSHPGFSSYNEQFF. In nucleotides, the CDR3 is TGTGCCAGCAGCCACCCCGGGTTTAGCTCCTACAATGAGCAGTTCTTC. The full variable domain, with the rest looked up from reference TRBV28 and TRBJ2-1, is DVKVTQSSRYLVKRTGEKVFLECVQDMDHENMFWYRQDPGLGLRLIYFSYDVKMKEKGDIPEGYSVSREKKERFSLILESASTNQTSMYLCASSHPGFSSYNEQFFGPGTRLTVL.

For the CDR3, the DNA is TGTGCCAGTAGTCCGCAGGCGGGACAGCTTTCCAATCAGCCCCAGCATTTT. It codes for CASSPQAGQLSNQPQHF. The chain couples TRBV19 to TRBJ1-5; 7 nucleotides match TRBD1. The V gene end was trimmed by 5 bases and the J gene end by 3 bases; junction bases not matched to a gene: 13. The CDR3 is made up of 17 amino acids. Looked up from germline, CDR1 is LNHDA and CDR2 is SQIVND (reference sequence).

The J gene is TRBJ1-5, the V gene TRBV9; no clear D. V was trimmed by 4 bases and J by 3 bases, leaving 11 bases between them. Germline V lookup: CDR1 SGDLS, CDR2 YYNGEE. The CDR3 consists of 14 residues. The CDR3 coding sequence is TGTGCCAGCAGCCCCCCCGGACTCAATCAGCCCCAGCATTTT. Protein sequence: CASSPPGLNQPQHF.

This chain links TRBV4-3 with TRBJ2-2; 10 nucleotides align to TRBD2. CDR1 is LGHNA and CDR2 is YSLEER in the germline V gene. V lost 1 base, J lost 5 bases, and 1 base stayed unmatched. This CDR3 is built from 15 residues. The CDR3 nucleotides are TGCGCCAGCAGCCAAGCTAGCGGGGGAACCGGGGAGCTGTTTTTT. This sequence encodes CASSQASGGTGELFF.

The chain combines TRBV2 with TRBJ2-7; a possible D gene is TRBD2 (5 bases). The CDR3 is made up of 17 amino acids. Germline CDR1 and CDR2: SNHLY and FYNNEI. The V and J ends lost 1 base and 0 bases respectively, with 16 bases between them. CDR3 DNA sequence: TGTGCCAGCAGTGAAGTGGGGTCTAGGAGCGGCTCCTACGAGCAGTACTTC. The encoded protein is CASSEVGSRSGSYEQYF. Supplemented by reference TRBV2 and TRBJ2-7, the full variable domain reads EPEVTQTPSHQVTQMGQEVILRCVPISNHLYFYWYRQILGQKVEFLVSFYNNEISEKSEIFDDQFSVERPDGSNFTLKIRSTKLEDSAMYFCASSEVGSRSGSYEQYFGPGTRLTVT.

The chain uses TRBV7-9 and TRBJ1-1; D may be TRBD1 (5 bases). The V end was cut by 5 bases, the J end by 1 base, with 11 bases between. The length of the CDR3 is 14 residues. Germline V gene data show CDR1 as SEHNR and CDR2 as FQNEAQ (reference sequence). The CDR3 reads CASSLITGNTEAFF. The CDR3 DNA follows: TGTGCCAGCAGCCTTATTACAGGGAACACTGAAGCTTTCTTT.

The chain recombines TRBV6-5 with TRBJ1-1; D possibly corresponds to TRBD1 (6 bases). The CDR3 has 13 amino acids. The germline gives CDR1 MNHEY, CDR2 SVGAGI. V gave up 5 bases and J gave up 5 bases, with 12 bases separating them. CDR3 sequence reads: CASSPFQGTEAFF. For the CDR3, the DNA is TGTGCCAGCAGTCCCTTTCAGGGGACTGAAGCTTTCTTT.

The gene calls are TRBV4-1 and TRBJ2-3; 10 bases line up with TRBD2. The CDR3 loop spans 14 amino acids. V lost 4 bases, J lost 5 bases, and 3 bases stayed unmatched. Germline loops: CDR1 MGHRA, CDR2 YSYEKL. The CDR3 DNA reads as TGCGCCAGCAGCCGGGGACTAGCGAGAGATACGCAGTATTTT. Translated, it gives CASSRGLARDTQYF.

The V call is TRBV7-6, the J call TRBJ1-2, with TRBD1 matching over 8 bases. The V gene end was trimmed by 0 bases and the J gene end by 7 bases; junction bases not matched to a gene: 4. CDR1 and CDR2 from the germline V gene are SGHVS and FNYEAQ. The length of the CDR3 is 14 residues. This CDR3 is CASSLATGAGGYTF. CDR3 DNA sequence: TGTGCCAGCAGCTTAGCGACAGGGGCAGGTGGCTACACCTTC. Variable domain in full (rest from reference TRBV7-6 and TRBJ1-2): GAGVSQSPRYKVTKRGQDVALRCDPISGHVSLYWYRQALGQGPEFLTYFNYEAQQDKSGLPNDRFSAERPEGSISTLTIQRTEQRDSAMYRCASSLATGAGGYTFGSGTRLTVV.

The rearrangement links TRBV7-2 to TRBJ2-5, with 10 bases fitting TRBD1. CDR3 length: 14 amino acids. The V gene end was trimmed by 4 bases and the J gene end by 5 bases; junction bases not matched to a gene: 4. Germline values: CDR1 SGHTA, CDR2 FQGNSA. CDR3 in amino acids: CASSSGTGVETQYF. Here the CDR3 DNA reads TGTGCCAGCAGCTCTGGGACAGGGGTGGAGACCCAGTACTTC.